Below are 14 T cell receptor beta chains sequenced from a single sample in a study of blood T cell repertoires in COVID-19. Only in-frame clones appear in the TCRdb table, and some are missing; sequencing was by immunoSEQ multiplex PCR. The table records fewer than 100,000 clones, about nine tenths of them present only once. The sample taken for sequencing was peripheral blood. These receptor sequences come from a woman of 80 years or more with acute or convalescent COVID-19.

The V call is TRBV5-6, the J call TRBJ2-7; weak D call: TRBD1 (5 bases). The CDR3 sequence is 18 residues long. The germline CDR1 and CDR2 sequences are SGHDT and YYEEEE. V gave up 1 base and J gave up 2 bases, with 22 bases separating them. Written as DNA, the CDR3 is TGTGCCAGCAGCTTGAATCCCTTGCGCCGAGGACACCCCTACGAGCAGTACTTC. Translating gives CASSLNPLRRGHPYEQYF.

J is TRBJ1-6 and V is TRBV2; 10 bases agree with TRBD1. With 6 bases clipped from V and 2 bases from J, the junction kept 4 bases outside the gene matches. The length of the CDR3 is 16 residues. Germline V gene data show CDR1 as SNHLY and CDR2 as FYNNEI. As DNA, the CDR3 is TGTGCCAGCAGGCGGGGACAGGGGCCCTATAATTCACCCCTCCACTTT. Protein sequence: CASRRGQGPYNSPLHF.

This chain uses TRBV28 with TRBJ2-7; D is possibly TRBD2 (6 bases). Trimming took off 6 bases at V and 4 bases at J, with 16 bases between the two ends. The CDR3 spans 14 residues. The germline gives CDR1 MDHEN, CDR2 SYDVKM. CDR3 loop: CASSPPGVRYEQYF. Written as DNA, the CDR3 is TGTGCCAGCAGCCCCCCGGGAGTAAGGTACGAGCAGTACTTC.

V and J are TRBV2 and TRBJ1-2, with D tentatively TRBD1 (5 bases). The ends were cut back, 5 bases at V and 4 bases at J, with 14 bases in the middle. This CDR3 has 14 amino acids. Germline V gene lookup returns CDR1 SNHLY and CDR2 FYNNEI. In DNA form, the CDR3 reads TGTGCCAGCAGTCTGGGGGGGGAGATCTATGGCTACACCTTC. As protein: CASSLGGEIYGYTF.

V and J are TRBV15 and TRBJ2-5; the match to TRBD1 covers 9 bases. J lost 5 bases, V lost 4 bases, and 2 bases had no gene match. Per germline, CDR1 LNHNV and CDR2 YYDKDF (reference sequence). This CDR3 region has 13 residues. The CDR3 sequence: CATSKDRGETQYF. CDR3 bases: TGTGCCACCAGCAAAGACAGGGGGGAGACCCAGTACTTC. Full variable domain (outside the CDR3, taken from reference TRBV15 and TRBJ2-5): DAMVIQNPRYQVTQFGKPVTLSCSQTLNHNVMYWYQQKSSQAPKLLFHYYDKDFNNEADTPDNFQSRRPNTSFCFLDIRSPGLGDTAMYLCATSKDRGETQYFGPGTRLLVL.

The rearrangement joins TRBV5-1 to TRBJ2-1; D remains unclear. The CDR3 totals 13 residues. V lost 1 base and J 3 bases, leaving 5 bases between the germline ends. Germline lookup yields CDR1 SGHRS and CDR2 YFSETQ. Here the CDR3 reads CASSLLDYNEQFF. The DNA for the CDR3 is TGCGCCAGCAGCTTGCTAGACTACAATGAGCAGTTCTTC. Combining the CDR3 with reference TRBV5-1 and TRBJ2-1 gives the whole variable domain KAGVTQTPRYLIKTRGQQVTLSCSPISGHRSVSWYQQTPGQGLQFLFEYFSETQRNKGNFPGRFSGRQFSNSRSEMNVSTLELGDSALYLCASSLLDYNEQFFGPGTRLTVL.

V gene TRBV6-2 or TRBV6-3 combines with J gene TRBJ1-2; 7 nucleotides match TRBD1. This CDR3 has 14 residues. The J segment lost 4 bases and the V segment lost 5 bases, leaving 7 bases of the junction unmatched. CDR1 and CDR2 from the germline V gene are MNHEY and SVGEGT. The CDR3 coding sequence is TGTGCCAGCAGTCGACAGGGAAGGTCCTATGGCTACACCTTC. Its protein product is CASSRQGRSYGYTF.

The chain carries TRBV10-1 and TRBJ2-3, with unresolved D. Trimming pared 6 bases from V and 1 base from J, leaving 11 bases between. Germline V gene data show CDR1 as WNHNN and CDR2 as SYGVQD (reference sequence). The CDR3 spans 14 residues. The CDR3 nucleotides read TGCGCCAGCAGCGAGCGAATAGGCACAGATACGCAGTATTTT. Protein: CASSERIGTDTQYF.

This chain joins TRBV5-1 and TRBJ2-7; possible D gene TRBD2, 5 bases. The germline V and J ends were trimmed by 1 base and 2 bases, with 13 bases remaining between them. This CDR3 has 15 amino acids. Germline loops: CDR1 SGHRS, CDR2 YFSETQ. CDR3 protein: CASSLIGTRTYEQYF. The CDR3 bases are TGCGCCAGCAGCTTGATCGGCACTAGGACCTACGAGCAGTACTTC.

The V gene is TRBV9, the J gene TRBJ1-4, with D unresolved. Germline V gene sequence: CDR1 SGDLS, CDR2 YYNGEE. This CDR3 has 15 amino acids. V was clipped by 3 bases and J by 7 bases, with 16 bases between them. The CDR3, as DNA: TGTGCCAGCAGCGCAACATTGGGCGTAGGTGAAAAACTGTTTTTT. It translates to CASSATLGVGEKLFF.

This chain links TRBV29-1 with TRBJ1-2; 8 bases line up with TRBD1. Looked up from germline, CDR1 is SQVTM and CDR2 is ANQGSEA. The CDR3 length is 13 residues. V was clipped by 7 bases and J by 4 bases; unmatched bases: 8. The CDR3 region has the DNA TGCAGCGCACTACAGGGGGAGGGCTATGGCTACACCTTC. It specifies CSALQGEGYGYTF.

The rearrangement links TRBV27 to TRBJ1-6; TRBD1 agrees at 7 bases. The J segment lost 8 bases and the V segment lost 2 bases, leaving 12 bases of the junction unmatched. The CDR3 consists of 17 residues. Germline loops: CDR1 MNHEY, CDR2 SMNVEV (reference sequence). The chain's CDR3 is CASSLGQTGYQDSPLHF. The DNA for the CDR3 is TGTGCCAGCAGTTTAGGCCAGACAGGGTATCAAGATTCACCCCTCCACTTT.

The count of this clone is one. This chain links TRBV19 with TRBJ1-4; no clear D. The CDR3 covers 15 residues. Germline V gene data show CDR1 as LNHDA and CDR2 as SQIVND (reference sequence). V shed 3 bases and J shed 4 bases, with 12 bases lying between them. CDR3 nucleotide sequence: TGTGCCAGTAGTATCACACGGAGTTATAATGAAAAACTGTTTTTT. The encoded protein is CASSITRSYNEKLFF.

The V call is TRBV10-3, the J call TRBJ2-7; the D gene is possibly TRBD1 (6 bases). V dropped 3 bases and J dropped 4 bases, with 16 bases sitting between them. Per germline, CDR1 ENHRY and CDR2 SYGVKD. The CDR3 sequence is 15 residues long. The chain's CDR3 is CAISEFLGARYEQYF. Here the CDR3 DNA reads TGTGCCATCAGTGAATTCCTGGGGGCGCGATACGAGCAGTACTTC.